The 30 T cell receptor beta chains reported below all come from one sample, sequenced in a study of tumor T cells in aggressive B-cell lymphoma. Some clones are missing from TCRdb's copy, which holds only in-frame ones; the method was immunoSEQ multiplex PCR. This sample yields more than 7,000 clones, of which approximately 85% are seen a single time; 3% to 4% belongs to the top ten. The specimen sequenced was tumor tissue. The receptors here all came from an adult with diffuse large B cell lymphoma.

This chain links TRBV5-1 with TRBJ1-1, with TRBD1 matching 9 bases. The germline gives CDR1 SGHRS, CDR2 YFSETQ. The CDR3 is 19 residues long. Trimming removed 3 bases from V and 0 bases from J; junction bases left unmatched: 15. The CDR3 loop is CASSSTGTGRGSVNTEAFF. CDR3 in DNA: TGCGCCAGCAGCTCCACAGGGACAGGGAGAGGGTCGGTGAACACTGAAGCTTTCTTT. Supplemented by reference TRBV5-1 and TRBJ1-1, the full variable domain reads KAGVTQTPRYLIKTRGQQVTLSCSPISGHRSVSWYQQTPGQGLQFLFEYFSETQRNKGNFPGRFSGRQFSNSRSEMNVSTLELGDSALYLCASSSTGTGRGSVNTEAFFGQGTRLTVV.

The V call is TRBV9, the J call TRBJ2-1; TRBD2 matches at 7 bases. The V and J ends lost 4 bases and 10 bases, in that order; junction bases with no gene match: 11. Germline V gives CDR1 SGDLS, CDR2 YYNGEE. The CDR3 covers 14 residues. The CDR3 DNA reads TGTGCCAGCAGCACCTGGACTAGTGAACACGAGCAGTTCTTC. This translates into CASSTWTSEHEQFF.

The CDR3 spells CASSPHSGESTDTQYF. DNA of the CDR3: TGTGCCAGCAGTCCCCATAGCGGGGAGAGCACAGATACGCAGTATTTT. The chain carries TRBV28 and TRBJ2-3; 8 nucleotides line up with TRBD2. There are 16 residues in the CDR3. With V trimmed by 5 bases and J by 0 bases, 7 bases remained unmatched. Germline CDR1 is MDHEN and CDR2 is SYDVKM.

Here the CDR3 DNA reads TGTGCCAGTAGGGATGAGGGACTAGGTCCCTCCGGGGAGCTGTTTTTT. Translation gives CASRDEGLGPSGELFF. The rearrangement links TRBV19 to TRBJ2-2; 8 nucleotides align to TRBD2. CDR3 size: 16 residues. CDR1 is LNHDA and CDR2 is SQIVND in the germline V gene (reference sequence). Trimming at V came to 6 bases and at J to 6 bases, leaving 12 bases not matched to a gene.

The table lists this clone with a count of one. The CDR3 loop reads CASSVGVRGGPGEQFF. In DNA form, the CDR3 reads TGTGCCAGCAGCGTAGGAGTGCGGGGGGGCCCCGGTGAGCAGTTCTTC. The chain recombines TRBV9 with TRBJ2-1, with 9 bases fitting TRBD2. V was clipped by 0 bases and J by 9 bases; unmatched bases: 10. The CDR3 consists of 16 residues. Germline V lookup: CDR1 SGDLS, CDR2 YYNGEE.

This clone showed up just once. CDR3 sequence: CASSYETDTEAFF. In nucleotides, the CDR3 is TGCGCCAGCAGTTACGAGACAGACACTGAAGCTTTCTTT. The genes are TRBV5-1 and TRBJ1-1, with D maybe TRBD1 (5 bases). Trimming cost V 5 bases and J 3 bases, with 11 bases left between them. The CDR3 loop spans 13 amino acids. CDR1 and CDR2 from the germline V gene are SGHRS and YFSETQ.

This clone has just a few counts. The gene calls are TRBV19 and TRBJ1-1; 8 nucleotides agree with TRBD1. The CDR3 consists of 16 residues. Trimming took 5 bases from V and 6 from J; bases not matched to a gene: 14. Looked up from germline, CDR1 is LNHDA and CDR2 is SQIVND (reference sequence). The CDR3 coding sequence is TGTGCCAGTAGTTTCCCCGCCGGACAGGGCGTTGCTGAAGCTTTCTTT. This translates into CASSFPAGQGVAEAFF.

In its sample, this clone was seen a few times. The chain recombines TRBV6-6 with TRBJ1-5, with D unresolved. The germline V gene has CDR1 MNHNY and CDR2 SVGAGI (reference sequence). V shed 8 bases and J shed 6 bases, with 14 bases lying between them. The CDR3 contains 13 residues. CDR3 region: CASVASPRQPQHF. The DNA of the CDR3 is TGTGCCAGCGTAGCCTCCCCACGTCAGCCCCAGCATTTT.

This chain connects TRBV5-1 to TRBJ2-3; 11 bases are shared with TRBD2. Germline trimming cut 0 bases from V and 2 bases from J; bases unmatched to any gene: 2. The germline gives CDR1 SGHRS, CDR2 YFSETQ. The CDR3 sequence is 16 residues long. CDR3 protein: CASSLELAGDTDTQYF. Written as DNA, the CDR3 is TGCGCCAGCAGCTTGGAACTAGCGGGGGACACAGATACGCAGTATTTT.

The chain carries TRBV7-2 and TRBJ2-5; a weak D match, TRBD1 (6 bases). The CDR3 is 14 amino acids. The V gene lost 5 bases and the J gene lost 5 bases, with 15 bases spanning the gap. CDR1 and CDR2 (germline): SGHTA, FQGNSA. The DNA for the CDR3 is TGTGCCAGCAGCCCTAGTTGGCAGGGGGAGACCCAGTACTTC. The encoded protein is CASSPSWQGETQYF.

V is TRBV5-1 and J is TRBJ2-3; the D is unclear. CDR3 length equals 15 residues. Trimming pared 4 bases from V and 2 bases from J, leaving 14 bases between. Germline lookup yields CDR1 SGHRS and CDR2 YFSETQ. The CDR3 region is CASSHNRVPTDTQYF. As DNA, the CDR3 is TGCGCCAGCAGCCACAACCGGGTCCCCACAGATACGCAGTATTTT.

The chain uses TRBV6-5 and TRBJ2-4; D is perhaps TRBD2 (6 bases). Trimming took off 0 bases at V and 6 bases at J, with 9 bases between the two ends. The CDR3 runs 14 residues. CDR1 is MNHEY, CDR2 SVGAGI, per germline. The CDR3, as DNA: TGTGCCAGCAGTTACTCGGACTACTCAAACATTCAGTACTTC. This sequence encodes CASSYSDYSNIQYF.

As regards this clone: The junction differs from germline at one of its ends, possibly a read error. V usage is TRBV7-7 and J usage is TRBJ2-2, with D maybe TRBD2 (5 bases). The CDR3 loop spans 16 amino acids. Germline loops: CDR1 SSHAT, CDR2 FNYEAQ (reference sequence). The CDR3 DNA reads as TGTGCTAGCAGCCCCACGCCCGGGGTAGGCACCGGGGAGCTGTTTTTT. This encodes CASSPTPGVGTGELFF.

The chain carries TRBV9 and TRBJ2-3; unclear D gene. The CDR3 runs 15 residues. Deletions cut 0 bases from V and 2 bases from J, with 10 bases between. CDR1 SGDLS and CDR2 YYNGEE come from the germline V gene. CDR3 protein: CASSVGVSFTDTQYF. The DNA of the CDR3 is TGTGCCAGCAGCGTAGGGGTTAGCTTCACAGATACGCAGTATTTT.

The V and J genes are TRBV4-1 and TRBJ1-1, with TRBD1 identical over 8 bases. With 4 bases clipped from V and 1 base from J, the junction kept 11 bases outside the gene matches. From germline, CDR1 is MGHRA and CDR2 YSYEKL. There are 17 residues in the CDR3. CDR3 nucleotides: TGCGCCAGCAGCCCGACAGGGGCACTAAGTCCGAACACTGAAGCTTTCTTT. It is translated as CASSPTGALSPNTEAFF.

CDR3 sequence (DNA): TGTGCCATCAGACAGGGGACAGGCCCCCGGGGGGAGACCCAGTACTTC. Its protein is CAIRQGTGPRGETQYF. The chain joins TRBV10-3 to TRBJ2-5, with 8 bases aligning to TRBD1. CDR3 length equals 16 residues. From germline, CDR1 is ENHRY and CDR2 SYGVKD. V lost 6 bases to trimming and J lost 5 bases; unmatched junction nucleotides: 14.

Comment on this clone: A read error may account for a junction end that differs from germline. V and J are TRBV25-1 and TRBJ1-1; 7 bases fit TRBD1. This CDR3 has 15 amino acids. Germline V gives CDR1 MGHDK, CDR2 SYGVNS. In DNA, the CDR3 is TGTGCCAGCAGTGAATGGACAGGAGGAGGCACTGAAGCTTTTTTT. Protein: CASSEWTGGGTEAFF. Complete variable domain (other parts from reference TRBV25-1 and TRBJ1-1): EADIYQTPRYLVIGTGKKITLECSQTMGHDKMYWYQQDPGMELHLIHYSYGVNSTEKGDLSSESTVSRIRTEHFPLTLESARPSHTSQYLCASSEWTGGGTEAFFGQGTRLTVV.

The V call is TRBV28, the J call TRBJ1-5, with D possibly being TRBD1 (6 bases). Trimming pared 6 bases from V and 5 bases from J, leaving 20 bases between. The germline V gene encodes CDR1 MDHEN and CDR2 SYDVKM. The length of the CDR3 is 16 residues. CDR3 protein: CASSLGGRLIYQPQHF. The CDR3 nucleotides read TGTGCCAGCAGCCTAGGGGGTCGCTTAATATATCAGCCCCAGCATTTT.

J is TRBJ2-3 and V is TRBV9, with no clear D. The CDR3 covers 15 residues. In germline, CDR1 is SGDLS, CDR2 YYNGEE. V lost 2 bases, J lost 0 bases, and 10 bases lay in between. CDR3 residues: CASSVLIASTDTQYF. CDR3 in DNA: TGTGCCAGCAGCGTCCTCATAGCTAGCACAGATACGCAGTATTTT.

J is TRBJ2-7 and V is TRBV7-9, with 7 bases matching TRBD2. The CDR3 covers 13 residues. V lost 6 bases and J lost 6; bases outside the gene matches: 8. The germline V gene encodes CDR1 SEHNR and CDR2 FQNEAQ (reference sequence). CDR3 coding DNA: TGTGCCAGCAGTCAGAGCGGGGAGGGCGAGCAGTACTTC. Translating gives CASSQSGEGEQYF.

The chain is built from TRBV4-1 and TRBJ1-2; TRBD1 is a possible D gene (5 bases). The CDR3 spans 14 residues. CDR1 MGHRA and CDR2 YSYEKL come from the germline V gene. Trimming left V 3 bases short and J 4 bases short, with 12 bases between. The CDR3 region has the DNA TGCGCCAGCAGCCAGGGGGGGATGGGCTATGGCTACACCTTC. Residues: CASSQGGMGYGYTF.

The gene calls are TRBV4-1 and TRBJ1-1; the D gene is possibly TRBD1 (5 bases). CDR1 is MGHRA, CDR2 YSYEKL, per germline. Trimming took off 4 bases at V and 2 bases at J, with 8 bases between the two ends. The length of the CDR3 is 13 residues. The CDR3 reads CASSPRTNTEAFF. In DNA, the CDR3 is TGCGCCAGCAGCCCCCGGACAAACACTGAAGCTTTCTTT.

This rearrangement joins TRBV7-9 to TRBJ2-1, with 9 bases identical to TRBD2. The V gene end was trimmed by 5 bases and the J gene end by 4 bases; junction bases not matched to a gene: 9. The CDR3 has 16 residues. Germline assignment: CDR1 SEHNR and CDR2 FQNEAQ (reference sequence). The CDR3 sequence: CASSTHTSGRYNEQFF. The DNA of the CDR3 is TGTGCCAGCAGCACCCACACTAGCGGGCGGTACAATGAGCAGTTCTTC. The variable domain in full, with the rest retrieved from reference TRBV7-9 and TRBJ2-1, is DTGVSQNPRHKITKRGQNVTFRCDPISEHNRLYWYRQTLGQGPEFLTYFQNEAQLEKSRLLSDRFSAERPKGSFSTLEIQRTEQGDSAMYLCASSTHTSGRYNEQFFGPGTRLTVL.

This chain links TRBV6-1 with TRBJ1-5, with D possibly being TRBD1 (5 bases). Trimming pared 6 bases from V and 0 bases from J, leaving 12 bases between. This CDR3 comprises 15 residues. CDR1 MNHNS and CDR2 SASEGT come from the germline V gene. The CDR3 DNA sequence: TGTGCCAGCAGGCCTAGACAGATTAGCAATCAGCCCCAGCATTTT. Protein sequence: CASRPRQISNQPQHF.

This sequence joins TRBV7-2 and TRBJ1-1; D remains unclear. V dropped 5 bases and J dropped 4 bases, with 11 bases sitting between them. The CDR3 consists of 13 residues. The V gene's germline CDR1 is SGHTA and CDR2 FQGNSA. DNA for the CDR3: TGTGCCAGCAGCCCCTACCCGGGCACTGAAGCTTTCTTT. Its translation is CASSPYPGTEAFF.

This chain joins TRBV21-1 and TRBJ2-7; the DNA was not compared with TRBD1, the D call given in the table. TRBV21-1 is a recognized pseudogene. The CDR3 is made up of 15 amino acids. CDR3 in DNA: TGTGCCAGCAGCAAATCGTCGGACAGGATCTACGAGCAGTACTTC. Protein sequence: CASSKSSDRIYEQYF.

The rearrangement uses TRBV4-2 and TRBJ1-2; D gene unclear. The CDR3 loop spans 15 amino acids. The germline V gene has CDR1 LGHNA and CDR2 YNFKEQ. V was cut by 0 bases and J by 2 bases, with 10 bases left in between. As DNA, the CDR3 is TGTGCCAGCAGCCAAGACCCCTCAGTAAACTATGGCTACACCTTC. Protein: CASSQDPSVNYGYTF.

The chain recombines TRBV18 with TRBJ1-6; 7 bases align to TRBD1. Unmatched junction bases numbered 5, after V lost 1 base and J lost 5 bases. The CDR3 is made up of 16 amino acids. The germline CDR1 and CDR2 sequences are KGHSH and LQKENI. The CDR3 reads CASSPLETGNNSPLHF. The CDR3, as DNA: TGTGCCAGCTCACCACTTGAGACAGGGAATAATTCACCCCTCCACTTT.

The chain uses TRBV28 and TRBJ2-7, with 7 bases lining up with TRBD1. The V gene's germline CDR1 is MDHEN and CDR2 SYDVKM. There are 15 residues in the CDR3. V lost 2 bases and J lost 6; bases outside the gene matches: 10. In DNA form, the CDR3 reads TGTGCCAGCAGTTTAAGGGGGCTGGCGATCGGCGAGCAGTACTTC. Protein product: CASSLRGLAIGEQYF. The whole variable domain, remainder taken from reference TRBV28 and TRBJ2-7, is DVKVTQSSRYLVKRTGEKVFLECVQDMDHENMFWYRQDPGLGLRLIYFSYDVKMKEKGDIPEGYSVSREKKERFSLILESASTNQTSMYLCASSLRGLAIGEQYFGPGTRLTVT.

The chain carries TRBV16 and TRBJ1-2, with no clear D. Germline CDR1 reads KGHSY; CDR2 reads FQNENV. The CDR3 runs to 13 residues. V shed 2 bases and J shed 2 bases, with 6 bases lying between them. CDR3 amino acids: CASSQESNYGYTF. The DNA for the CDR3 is TGTGCCAGCAGCCAAGAGTCAAACTATGGCTACACCTTC.